The 3 T cell receptor beta chains below come from one sample, sequenced in a study of early T cells in non-severe SARS-CoV-2 infection. Each CDR3 protein gets one entry after TCRdb re-called the 5' RACE reads with MiXCR. The sample gives around 53,000 distinct CDR3 sequences, about an eighth of which show up once; 9.1% is in the top ten. The sequenced sample was whole blood. These receptors originate from an adult who was a healthcare worker with PCR-confirmed SARS-CoV-2 infection or an uninfected control (not recorded which).

This clonotype was recorded many times. The chain couples TRBV7-8 to TRBJ2-1; D not resolved. The CDR3 covers 11 residues. Trimming took 5 bases from V and 5 from J, leaving 4 bases between them. Germline loops: CDR1 SGHVS, CDR2 FQNEAQ. CDR3: CASSRDNEQFF. The CDR3 DNA reads TGTGCCAGCAGCCGTGACAATGAGCAGTTCTTC. The full variable domain, completed using reference TRBV7-8 and TRBJ2-1, is GAGVSQSPRYKVAKRGQDVALRCDPISGHVSLFWYQQALGQGPEFLTYFQNEAQLDKSGLPSDRFFAERPEGSVSTLKIQRTQQEDSAVYLCASSRDNEQFFGPGTRLTVL.

V is TRBV29-1 and J is TRBJ1-2, with TRBD1 as a possible D gene (5 bases). Germline lookup yields CDR1 SQVTM and CDR2 ANQGSEA. V dropped 3 bases and J dropped 8 bases, with 10 bases sitting between them. This CDR3 spans 11 amino acids. The CDR3 coding sequence is TGCAGCGTTGAGGGGGGGAAAGGCTACACCTTC. Protein: CSVEGGKGYTF. Looking up the rest from reference TRBV29-1 and TRBJ1-2 gives the full variable domain: SAVISQKPSRDICQRGTSLTIQCQVDSQVTMMFWYRQQPGQSLTLIATANQGSEATYESGFVIDKFPISRPNLTFSTLTVSNMSPEDSSIYLCSVEGGKGYTFGSGTRLTVV.

Notes on this clonotype: A read error may be the cause here, since a much bigger clone is one base away. J is TRBJ2-7 and V is TRBV11-2; weak D call: TRBD1 (5 bases). V lost 3 bases and J lost 2, with 5 bases in between. This CDR3 has 12 amino acids. CDR1 and CDR2 (germline): SGHAT, FQNNGV. Here the CDR3 DNA reads TGTGCCAGCAGCTTGGACACCTACGAGCAGTACTTC. Translating gives CASSLDTYEQYF.